Reported below is one T cell receptor (beta chain). Its specificity is not known. The data originate from a study of T cells in tuberculosis. Trimming cost V 2 bases and J 11 bases; bases outside gene matches: 6. Looked up from germline, CDR1 is MNHNY and CDR2 is SVGAGI (reference sequence). This CDR3 contains 13 residues. Measured with immunoSEQ multiplex PCR; TCRdb has only the in-frame clones, and not every one. This table holds tens of thousands of clones, under 95% found once. Findings of the study overall: Active tuberculosis alpha repertoires lay closer to GMM-specific TCRs than controls'.

The sequenced sample consisted of PBMCs. The genes are TRBV6-6 and TRBJ2-3, with TRBD2 identical over 8 bases. The receptor's source is a donor aged 10-29 years with latent tuberculosis or without tuberculosis infection. Some clones in this sample may be carry-over from other donors' samples. The CDR3 DNA sequence: TGTGCCAGCAGTTACGAGGGCGGGGGGATGCAGTATTTT. It yields the protein CASSYEGGGMQYF.